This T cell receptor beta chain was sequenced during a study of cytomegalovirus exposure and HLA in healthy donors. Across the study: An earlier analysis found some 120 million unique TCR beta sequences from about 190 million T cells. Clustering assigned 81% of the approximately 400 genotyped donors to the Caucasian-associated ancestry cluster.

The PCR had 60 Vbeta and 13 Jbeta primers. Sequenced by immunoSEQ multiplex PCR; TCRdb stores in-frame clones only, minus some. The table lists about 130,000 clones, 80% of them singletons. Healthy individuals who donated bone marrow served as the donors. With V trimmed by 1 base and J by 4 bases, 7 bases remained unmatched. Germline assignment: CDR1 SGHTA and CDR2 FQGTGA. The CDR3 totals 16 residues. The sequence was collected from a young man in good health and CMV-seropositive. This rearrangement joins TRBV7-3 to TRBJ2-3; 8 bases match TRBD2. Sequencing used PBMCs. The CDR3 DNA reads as TGTGCCAGCAGCTTAATGCCCCGGGGGGGCTCAGATACGCAGTATTTT. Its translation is CASSLMPRGGSDTQYF.